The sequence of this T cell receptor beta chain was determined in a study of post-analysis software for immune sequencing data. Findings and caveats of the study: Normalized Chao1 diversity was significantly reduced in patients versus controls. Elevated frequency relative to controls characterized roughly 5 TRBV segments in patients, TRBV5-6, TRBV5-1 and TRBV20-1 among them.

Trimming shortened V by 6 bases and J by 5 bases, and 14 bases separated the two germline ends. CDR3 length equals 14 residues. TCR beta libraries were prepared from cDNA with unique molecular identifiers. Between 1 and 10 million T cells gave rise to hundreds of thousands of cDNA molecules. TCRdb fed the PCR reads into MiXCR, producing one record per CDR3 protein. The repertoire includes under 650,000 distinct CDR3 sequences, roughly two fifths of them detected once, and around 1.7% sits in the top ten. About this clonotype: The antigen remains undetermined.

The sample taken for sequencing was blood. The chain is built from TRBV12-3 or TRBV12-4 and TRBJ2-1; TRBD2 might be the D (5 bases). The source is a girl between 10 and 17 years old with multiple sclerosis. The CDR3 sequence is CASSLEAANNEQFF. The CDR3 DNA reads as TGTGCCAGCAGCCTGGAGGCGGCAAACAATGAGCAGTTCTTC.